What follows are 6 T cell receptor beta chains derived from one specimen sequenced in a study of identical twins. Each CDR3 protein is one row after TCRdb ran MiXCR on the 5' RACE reads. In the table there are hundreds of thousands of distinct CDR3 sequences, 8.6% of which are singletons. Another study also made use of these data, one on yellow fever vaccine responses in identical twins.

The sample comprised PBMCs. The source is a woman aged 18-35 years in good health.

A few counts support this clonotype. This rearrangement joins TRBV6-2 or TRBV6-3 to TRBJ1-5; D not resolved. The CDR3 length is 15 residues. The germline CDR1 and CDR2 sequences are MNHEY and SVGEGT. The V end was cut by 2 bases, the J end by 3 bases, with 11 bases between. In nucleotides, the CDR3 is TGTGCCAGCAGTTACCTGCTAGGGATCAATCAGCCCCAGCATTTT. Amino acids: CASSYLLGINQPQHF.

This clonotype was recorded at least ten times. CDR3 DNA: TGTGCCAGCAGTGACAGAGACAATGAGCAGTTCTTC. This codes for CASSDRDNEQFF. V gene TRBV6-4 combines with J gene TRBJ2-1; D is unresolved. V shed 2 bases and J shed 5 bases, with 4 bases lying between them. The CDR3 runs to 12 residues. In germline, CDR1 is MRHNA, CDR2 SNTAGT.

The chain recombines TRBV20-1 with TRBJ2-1; D perhaps matches TRBD2 (6 bases). Germline CDR1 DFQATT, CDR2 SNEGSKA (reference sequence). Trimming removed 1 base from V and 5 bases from J, with 15 bases in between. This CDR3 has 15 amino acids. The CDR3 protein is CSARVGGKADNEQFF. Written as DNA, the CDR3 is TGCAGTGCTAGAGTTGGCGGGAAGGCAGACAATGAGCAGTTCTTC.

This clonotype was counted a few times. The V gene is TRBV7-9, the J gene TRBJ2-1; D not resolved. Germline V gene lookup returns CDR1 SEHNR and CDR2 FQNEAQ (reference sequence). CDR3 length equals 12 residues. V lost 3 bases, J lost 9 bases, and 9 bases lay in between. CDR3 in DNA: TGTGCCAGCAGCTTGAGTCGGAGTGAGCAGTTCTTC. Translation: CASSLSRSEQFF.

This clonotype has a handful of counts. This chain links TRBV20-1 with TRBJ2-7, with TRBD2 as a possible D gene (7 bases). V was cut by 6 bases and J by 2 bases, with 23 bases left in between. This CDR3 is built from 16 residues. CDR1 and CDR2 from the germline V gene are DFQATT and SNEGSKA (reference sequence). In DNA form, the CDR3 reads TGCAGTGCCGACGGTCAGGGGCCTAGCGGTACCTACGAGCAGTACTTC. It codes for CSADGQGPSGTYEQYF.

This clonotype has more than one count but fewer than ten. This chain links TRBV7-9 with TRBJ2-7, with D tentatively TRBD1 or TRBD2 (5 bases each). Trimming took off 2 bases at V and 5 bases at J, with 7 bases between the two ends. Germline loops: CDR1 SEHNR, CDR2 FQNEAQ (reference sequence). The CDR3 has 12 residues. CDR3 DNA sequence: TGTGCCAGCAGCTTAAAGGGACACGAGCAGTACTTC. It yields the protein CASSLKGHEQYF.